The rows below give T cell receptor beta chains drawn from one sample of a study of regulatory T cells in long-lasting Graves disease. TCRdb reprocessed the multiplex PCR reads with MiXCR, giving one entry per CDR3 protein. The data contain more than 450,000 distinct CDR3 sequences, 12% of them singletons. The data were also submitted as part of a second study, on T cells in Graves' hyperthyroidism and ophthalmopathy.

Sequenced here: peripheral blood mononuclear cells (PBMCs), sampled at new diagnosis, from a patient treated with antithyroid drugs. Receptors originate from a woman aged 30 to 39 with Graves disease. The CDR3 runs from the conserved cysteine through the conserved F or W. Fields, in order: clone size, V gene, D gene, J gene, CDR3 DNA, CDR3 protein. A D gene is named only where the DNA matches it firmly. Clone size is shown for a subset of rows, as once, few, many or a class of expanded clone.

many,TRBV5-4,.,TRBJ2-1,TGTGCCAGCAGCTCTCCGACTACGGACTACAATGAGCAGTTCTTC,CASSSPTTDYNEQFF
many,TRBV7-6,TRBD2,TRBJ2-3,TGTGCCAGCAGCGGATCCGGGACTAGCGGGACCCACACAGATACGCAGTATTTT,CASSGSGTSGTHTDTQYF
many,TRBV14,.,TRBJ1-4,TGTGCCAGCAGCGCAAGTCTTGGGGCGGGGGAAAAACTGTTTTTT,CASSASLGAGEKLFF
.,TRBV19,.,TRBJ2-5,TGTGCCAGTAGTATGGGAGCGAATCGGGAGACCCAGTACTTC,CASSMGANRETQYF
many,TRBV19,TRBD2,TRBJ2-7,TGTGCCAGTAGCGAAACAGCGGGAATTTACGAGCAGTACTTC,CASSETAGIYEQYF
many,TRBV6-9,.,TRBJ2-7,TGTGCCAGCAGTTACGGCAGGGGCCACGAGCAGTACTTC,CASSYGRGHEQYF
many,TRBV7-2,TRBD1,TRBJ1-2,TGTGCCAGCAGCCTGAGACAGGGGAAAACGTCTGGCTACACCTTC,CASSLRQGKTSGYTF
.,TRBV25-1,.,TRBJ1-1,TGTGCCAGCAGTGGAGGGTCGTGGAGTGAAGCTTTCTTT,CASSGGSWSEAFF
many,TRBV29-1,TRBD2,TRBJ2-3,TGCAGCGCCGACAGGGATTCTAGCGGGAGCACGACAGATACGCAGTATTTT,CSADRDSSGSTTDTQYF
many,TRBV2,.,TRBJ2-3,TGTGCCAGCAAGGCGGCGGGGAACACAGATACGCAGTATTTT,CASKAAGNTDTQYF
.,TRBV30,.,TRBJ2-2,TGTGCCTGGAATCGGGGTACGGGGGCGCGCACCGGGGAGCTGTTTTTT,CAWNRGTGARTGELFF
many,TRBV30,TRBD1,TRBJ2-7,TGTGCCTGGAGTCGACAGGGGATCTCCTACGAGCAGTACTTC,CAWSRQGISYEQYF
many,TRBV2,.,TRBJ1-5,TGTGCCAGCAGTGTGACATACATAAATCAGCCCCAGCATTTT,CASSVTYINQPQHF
.,TRBV6-1,.,TRBJ1-5,TGTGCCAGCAGTGAAGCCTCCGGGGTGGGCAATCAGCCCCAGCATTTT,CASSEASGVGNQPQHF